This T cell receptor (beta chain) was captured in a study of blood T cell repertoires in COVID-19. Study overall: Acute and convalescent COVID-19 samples came from the United States, Italy and Spain. The analysed material was cDNA or gDNA that came from T cells, B-cell-depleted T cells, or PBMCs.

The method was immunoSEQ multiplex PCR; TCRdb's version includes in-frame clones alone and lacks a portion of them. The profile covers around 160,000 clones, with around 87% appearing a single time and 6% to 7% taken by the ten largest. This CDR3 is built from 16 residues. With 0 bases removed from V and 0 bases from J, the gap between germline ends came to 9 bases. Germline CDR1 and CDR2: SGHTA and FQGNSA. The TCR originated in an older man with acute or convalescent COVID-19. Sequenced material: peripheral blood. The V call is TRBV7-2, the J call TRBJ2-1, with D uncertain. CDR3 protein: CASSLATSTSYNEQFF. The CDR3 bases are TGTGCCAGCAGCTTAGCTACTTCCACCTCCTACAATGAGCAGTTCTTC.